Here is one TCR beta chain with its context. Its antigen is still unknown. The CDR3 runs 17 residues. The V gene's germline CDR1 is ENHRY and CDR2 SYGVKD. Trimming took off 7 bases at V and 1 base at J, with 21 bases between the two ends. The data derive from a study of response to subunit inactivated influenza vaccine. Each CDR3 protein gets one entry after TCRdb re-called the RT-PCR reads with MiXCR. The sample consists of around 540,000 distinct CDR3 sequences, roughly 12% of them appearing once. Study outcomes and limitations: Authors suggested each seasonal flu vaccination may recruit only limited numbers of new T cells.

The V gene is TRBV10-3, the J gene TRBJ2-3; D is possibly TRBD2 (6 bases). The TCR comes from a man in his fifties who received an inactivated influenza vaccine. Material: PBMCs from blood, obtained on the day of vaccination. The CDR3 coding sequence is TGTGCCATCACCGATAGAGGACTGACGGGAGGCACAGATACGCAGTATTTT. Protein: CAITDRGLTGGTDTQYF.